The present T cell receptor (beta chain) was sequenced within a study of cytomegalovirus exposure and HLA in healthy donors. Amplification used 60 Vbeta primers and 13 Jbeta primers. The data were produced by immunoSEQ multiplex PCR, yet TCRdb's version contains in-frame clones alone and is incomplete. Altogether under 150,000 clones are present, 9% to 10% being singletons, with the ten largest covering about 3%. On this clone itself: Its cognate antigen is unknown.

V lost 0 bases and J lost 6, with 15 bases in between. Per germline, CDR1 KGHSH and CDR2 LQKENI. The CDR3 is 15 amino acids. Study-level points and caveats: Through in vitro validation, a few CMV-associated chains were shown to be specific for CMV antigens.

The source material was PBMCs. This chain links TRBV18 with TRBJ2-7; perhaps TRBD2 as D (5 bases). The receptor's source is a young man in good health and CMV-seronegative. As DNA, the CDR3 is TGTGCCAGCTCACCACCGAACCGCCAGAGGGTCGAGCAGTACTTC. Its protein is CASSPPNRQRVEQYF.